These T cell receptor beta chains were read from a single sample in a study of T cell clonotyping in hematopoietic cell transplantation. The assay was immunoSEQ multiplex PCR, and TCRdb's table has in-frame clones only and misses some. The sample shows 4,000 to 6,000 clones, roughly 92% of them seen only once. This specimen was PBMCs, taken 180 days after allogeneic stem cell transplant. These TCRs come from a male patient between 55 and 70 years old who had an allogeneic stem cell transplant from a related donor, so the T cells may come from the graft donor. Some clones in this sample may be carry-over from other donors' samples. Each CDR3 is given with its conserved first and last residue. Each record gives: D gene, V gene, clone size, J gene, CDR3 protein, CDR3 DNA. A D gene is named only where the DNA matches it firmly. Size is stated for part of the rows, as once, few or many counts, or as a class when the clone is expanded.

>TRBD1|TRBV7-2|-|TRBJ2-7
CASTVGQGPHEQYF
TGTGCCAGCACCGTAGGACAGGGGCCCCACGAGCAGTACTTC
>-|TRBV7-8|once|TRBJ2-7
CASSHPQAGEQYF
TGTGCCAGCAGCCATCCCCAGGCAGGTGAGCAGTACTTC
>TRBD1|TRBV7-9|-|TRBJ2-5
CASSPRDRGPGIQETQYF
TGTGCCAGCAGCCCTAGGGACAGGGGCCCCGGAATCCAAGAGACCCAGTACTTC
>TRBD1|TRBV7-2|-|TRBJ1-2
CASSSRQGIDGYTF
TGTGCCAGCAGCTCCCGACAGGGTATTGATGGCTACACCTTC
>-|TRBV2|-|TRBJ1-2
CASSGSNYGYTF
TGTGCCAGCAGTGGCTCAAACTATGGCTACACCTTC
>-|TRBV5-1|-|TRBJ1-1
CASSLEAGDTEAFF
TGCGCCAGCAGCTTGGAGGCGGGGGACACTGAAGCTTTCTTT
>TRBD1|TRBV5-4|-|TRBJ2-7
CASSQRDRSHEQYF
TGTGCCAGCAGCCAAAGGGACAGAAGCCACGAGCAGTACTTC
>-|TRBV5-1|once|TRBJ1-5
CASSPGPFNQPQHF
TGCGCCAGCAGCCCCGGGCCGTTCAATCAGCCCCAGCATTTT
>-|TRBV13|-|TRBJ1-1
CASSLVGTPKAFF
TGTGCCAGCAGCTTAGTAGGGACCCCAAAAGCTTTCTTT
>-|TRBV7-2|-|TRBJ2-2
CASSLDSEALAGGELFF
TGTGCCAGCAGCTTAGATTCCGAGGCGCTCGCGGGAGGGGAGCTGTTTTTT
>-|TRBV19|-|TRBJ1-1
CASSIPAGNTEAFF
TGTGCCAGTAGTATTCCCGCCGGGAACACTGAAGCTTTCTTT
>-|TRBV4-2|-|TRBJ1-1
CASSQGEEAFF
TGTGCCAGCAGCCAAGGGGAAGAAGCTTTCTTT
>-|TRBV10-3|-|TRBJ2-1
CAMGDGLFNEQFF
TGTGCCATGGGGGACGGACTCTTCAATGAGCAGTTCTTC
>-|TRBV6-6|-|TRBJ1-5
CASSRRQDIWNQPQHF
TGTGCCAGCAGTCGAAGACAGGACATTTGGAATCAGCCCCAGCATTTT
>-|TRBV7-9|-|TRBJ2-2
CASSLNPNTGELFF
TGTGCCAGCAGCTTAAACCCGAACACCGGGGAGCTGTTTTTT
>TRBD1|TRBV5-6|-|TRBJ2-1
CASSLTFGTGNYNEQFF
TGTGCCAGCAGCCTGACGTTCGGGACAGGGAACTACAATGAGCAGTTCTTC
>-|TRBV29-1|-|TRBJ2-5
CSVQPEQETQYF
TGCAGCGTTCAGCCTGAACAAGAGACCCAGTACTTC
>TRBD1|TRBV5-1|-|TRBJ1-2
CASRTGGFGYTF
TGCGCCAGCAGGACAGGGGGCTTTGGCTACACCTTC
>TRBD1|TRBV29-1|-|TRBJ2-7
CSVKGQGVYEQYF
TGCAGCGTTAAAGGACAGGGAGTCTACGAGCAGTACTTC
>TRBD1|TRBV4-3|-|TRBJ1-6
CASSKDRDPYNSPLHF
TGCGCCAGCAGCAAGGACAGGGACCCCTATAATTCACCCCTCCACTTT
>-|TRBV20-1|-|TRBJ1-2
CSAPPVEGYTF
TGCAGTGCCCCGCCCGTAGAGGGCTACACCTTC
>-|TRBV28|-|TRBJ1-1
CASTSLQGYTEAFF
TGTGCCAGCACCTCCCTCCAGGGGTATACTGAAGCTTTCTTT